The 5 T cell receptor beta chains in this list originate from one sample, sequenced in a study of tumour-infiltrating T cells in Burkitt lymphoma. The table came from immunoSEQ multiplex PCR; TCRdb's copy has only in-frame clones and leaves some out. The table lists 7,000 or so clones, about 17% of them singletons, with 2.5% to 3.5% in the top ten. The sequenced sample was tumor tissue. Source of these receptors: a human donor with diffuse large B-cell lymphoma.

This chain connects TRBV28 to TRBJ2-3; 11 positions match TRBD2. The CDR3 sequence is 16 residues long. V shed 1 base, J shed 2 bases, and the junction held 2 bases outside the gene matches. In germline, CDR1 is MDHEN, CDR2 SYDVKM. The CDR3 loop is CASSLSGLADTDTQYF. The CDR3 coding sequence is TGTGCCAGCAGTTTATCGGGACTAGCGGACACAGATACGCAGTATTTT. The full variable domain, in which reference TRBV28 and TRBJ2-3 provide the parts outside the CDR3, is DVKVTQSSRYLVKRTGEKVFLECVQDMDHENMFWYRQDPGLGLRLIYFSYDVKMKEKGDIPEGYSVSREKKERFSLILESASTNQTSMYLCASSLSGLADTDTQYFGPGTRLTVL.

This chain uses TRBV25-1 with TRBJ2-5; either TRBD1 or TRBD2 may fit D (5 bases each). CDR3 length: 13 residues. CDR1 is MGHDK, CDR2 SYGVNS, per germline. V was clipped by 7 bases and J by 1 base, with 10 bases between them. The CDR3 region is CASKMGPQETQYF. The DNA for the CDR3 is TGTGCCAGCAAAATGGGACCCCAAGAGACCCAGTACTTC.

The CDR3 reads CASSIDPGSHPANEKLFF. In DNA form, the CDR3 reads TGTGCCAGTAGTATAGACCCGGGATCCCACCCCGCGAATGAAAAACTGTTTTTT. The chain recombines TRBV19 with TRBJ1-4; D unresolved. CDR1 is LNHDA and CDR2 is SQIVND in the germline V gene (reference sequence). V dropped 0 bases and J dropped 5 bases, with 19 bases sitting between them. CDR3 length: 18 residues.

This clone was recorded a few times. The gene calls are TRBV18 and TRBJ1-1, with unresolved D. Germline CDR1 reads KGHSH; CDR2 reads LQKENI. CDR3 length: 13 residues. V lost 3 bases to trimming and J lost 0 bases, with 5 bases between them. CDR3 region: CASSPEVNTEAFF. The CDR3 nucleotides are TGTGCCAGCTCACCTGAAGTGAACACTGAAGCTTTCTTT.

This clone was observed a few times. The chain has TRBV29-1 and TRBJ1-3; D remains ambiguous. Trimming cost V 4 bases and J 0 bases, with 7 bases left between them. The CDR3 consists of 13 residues. CDR1 is SQVTM and CDR2 is ANQGSEA in the germline V gene. The CDR3 is CSVAQNSGNTIYF. Written as DNA, the CDR3 is TGCAGCGTTGCCCAAAACTCTGGAAACACCATATATTTT.